This TCR beta chain was found in a study of T-cell memory formation after mild COVID-19. The CDR3 spans 15 residues. The V gene's germline CDR1 is SGHRS and CDR2 YFSETQ. V was clipped by 1 base and J by 4 bases, with 12 bases between them. 5'RACE with constant-segment primers yielded barcoded, UMI-tagged TCR alpha and TCR beta cDNA libraries. TCRdb reanalysed the 5' RACE reads using MiXCR and keeps one entry per CDR3 protein. The table shows 450,000 or so distinct CDR3 sequences, with 20% to 25% occurring only once. This clonotype was recorded a few times. J is TRBJ2-1 and V is TRBV5-1, with D maybe TRBD1 (5 bases). Sequenced sample: PBMCs or a T cell subset sorted from them (not recorded which). This TCR derives from an adult woman who had mild COVID-19 (a few samples of this study predate the infection). Cell type and time point are not known. This chain's CDR3 is CASSLFQGSYNEQFF. The DNA of the CDR3 is TGCGCCAGCAGCTTGTTTCAGGGTTCATACAATGAGCAGTTCTTC.